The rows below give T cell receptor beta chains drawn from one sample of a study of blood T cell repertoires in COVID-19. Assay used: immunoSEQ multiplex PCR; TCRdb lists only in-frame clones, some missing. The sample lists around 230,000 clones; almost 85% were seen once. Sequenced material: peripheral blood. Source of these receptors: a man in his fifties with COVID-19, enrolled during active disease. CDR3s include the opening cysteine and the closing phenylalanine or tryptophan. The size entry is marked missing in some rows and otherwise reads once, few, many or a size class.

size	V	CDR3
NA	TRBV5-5	CASSLFAGEVYEQYF
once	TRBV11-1	CASSLAWAPGTGASEQYF
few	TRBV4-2	CASSRGETANYGYTF
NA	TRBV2	CASSGTRTGDAPQHF
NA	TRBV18	CASSPGQGPGGYGYTF
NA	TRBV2	CASSPRRGETQYF
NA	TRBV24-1	CATSETGTGGYYGYTF
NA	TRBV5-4	CASSQTRDSREAFF
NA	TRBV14	CASSQQVTDPSPNETQYF
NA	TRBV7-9	CASSLKPGTYEQYF
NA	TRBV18	CASSPPAGGFNNEQFF